This TCR beta chain emerged from a study of T cell changes during pregnancy in multiple sclerosis (dated by TCRdb to about 2019). Study-level background: The study looked at changes in the T cell repertoire across pregnancy in women with multiple sclerosis.

Libraries were built with the immunoSEQ multiplex PCR assay. The clones in this table, taken by TCRdb from immuneACCESS, are in-frame only. Not every clone is retained; where verified, under half of the shortfall comes from an unresolved V gene, and the cause of the rest is unknown. The sample includes over 45,000 clones, with 80% to 95% observed a single time. The ten largest make up around 0.56% of the sample. Of note for this clone: Its target antigen remains unknown. One base away there is no much larger clone; base qualities are not given.

The source was CD4+ T cells from peripheral blood mononuclear cells, collected after pregnancy. The TCR comes from a female donor with multiple sclerosis, enrolled in a pregnancy study.

The nucleotide sequence reads as follows: TGTGCCAGCAGTCCGGAGATATATAGCAATCAGCCCCAGCATTTT. This is translated as CASSPEIYSNQPQHF. Rearrangement joined TRBV6-6 to TRBJ1-5, with the D gene too uncertain to name. V drops 5 bases and J drops 0 bases, leaving 11 bases in between. From its cysteine to its phenylalanine, the CDR3 spans 15 amino acids. Of all the DNA, just the CDR3 is kept, 45 bases in frame from base 1. Reading the germline V gene (reference sequence) gives CDR1 MNHNY and CDR2 SVGAGI.